The 20 T cell receptor beta chains listed next were all sequenced from one sample in a study of OX40 agonist ivuxolimab in advanced cancers. TCRdb's copy holds only in-frame clones and misses some; the assay was immunoSEQ multiplex PCR. The data contain tens of thousands of clones, more than 75% of them seen just once; the ten biggest clones take up about 2%. The sequencing used CD4+ or CD8+ T cells sorted from blood, collected in a trial of the OX40 agonist ivuxolimab. The receptors derive from an adult with an advanced solid tumor such as melanoma, head and neck, liver or kidney cancer.

This rearrangement joins TRBV5-1 to TRBJ1-4, with D maybe TRBD1 (6 bases). The CDR3 contains 14 residues. The germline V gene encodes CDR1 SGHRS and CDR2 YFSETQ. The V end lost 0 bases, the J end lost 5 bases, and 8 bases lay between the germline ends. CDR3 coding DNA: TGCGCCAGCAGCTTGGAGGGGGGGAATGAAAAACTGTTTTTT. This sequence encodes CASSLEGGNEKLFF. The full variable domain, rest sourced from reference TRBV5-1 and TRBJ1-4, is KAGVTQTPRYLIKTRGQQVTLSCSPISGHRSVSWYQQTPGQGLQFLFEYFSETQRNKGNFPGRFSGRQFSNSRSEMNVSTLELGDSALYLCASSLEGGNEKLFFGSGTQLSVL.

The rearrangement joins TRBV5-6 to TRBJ2-5, with no clear D. CDR3 length: 14 amino acids. Germline loops: CDR1 SGHDT, CDR2 YYEEEE. V lost 1 base to trimming and J lost 5 bases, with 12 bases between them. The CDR3 DNA reads TGTGCCAGCAGCTTGAGGCCCCCCTCCGAGACCCAGTACTTC. This encodes CASSLRPPSETQYF.

V gene TRBV19 combines with J gene TRBJ1-2; 10 nucleotides match TRBD1. Trimming removed 5 bases from V and 2 bases from J; junction bases left unmatched: 8. The CDR3 is made up of 16 amino acids. Germline values: CDR1 LNHDA, CDR2 SQIVND (reference sequence). The CDR3 region is CASSPRTGGANYGYTF. CDR3 sequence (DNA): TGTGCCAGTAGTCCGAGGACAGGGGGGGCGAACTATGGCTACACCTTC.

This chain connects TRBV29-1 to TRBJ2-3; TRBD2 agrees at 7 bases. Per germline, CDR1 SQVTM and CDR2 ANQGSEA. The CDR3 is made up of 15 amino acids. Trimming at V came to 7 bases and at J to 3 bases, leaving 13 bases not matched to a gene. This CDR3 is CSASKASGETDTQYF. CDR3 DNA sequence: TGCAGCGCCTCGAAGGCTAGCGGAGAAACAGATACGCAGTATTTT.

The chain uses TRBV7-2 and TRBJ2-1, with D hard to call. V lost 3 bases and J lost 10, with 10 bases in between. This CDR3 is 12 amino acids long. Germline V lookup: CDR1 SGHTA, CDR2 FQGNSA. The CDR3 loop is CASSLYSREQFF. The CDR3 DNA sequence: TGTGCCAGCAGCTTGTATTCTAGAGAGCAGTTCTTC.

V and J are TRBV20-1 and TRBJ2-1, with D maybe TRBD1 (7 bases). The CDR3 is 11 amino acids. Trimming removed 4 bases from V and 9 bases from J, with 10 bases in between. Germline CDR1 and CDR2: DFQATT and SNEGSKA (reference sequence). CDR3 DNA: TGCAGTGCTATTCAGGGGGGTGAGCAGTTCTTC. This encodes CSAIQGGEQFF.

V and J are TRBV6-1 and TRBJ1-5; TRBD1 matches 8 bases. The CDR3 loop spans 15 amino acids. V trimming: 6 bases; J trimming: 2 bases; junction bases outside the gene matches: 6. Germline lookup yields CDR1 MNHNS and CDR2 SASEGT. CDR3 loop: CASRAGGNGNQPQHF. The CDR3 region has the DNA TGTGCCAGCAGAGCAGGGGGCAATGGCAATCAGCCCCAGCATTTT.

The V call is TRBV5-1, the J call TRBJ2-5, with 7 bases that match TRBD1. Germline CDR1 and CDR2: SGHRS and YFSETQ. The CDR3 loop spans 15 amino acids. The trim removed 1 base at V and 5 bases at J, leaving 8 bases unmatched. CDR3: CASSLNPGQAETQYF. The CDR3 bases are TGCGCCAGCAGCTTGAATCCCGGACAGGCCGAGACCCAGTACTTC.

V and J are TRBV11-2 and TRBJ2-7; TRBD1 agrees at 10 bases. The CDR3 length is 17 residues. The germline gives CDR1 SGHAT, CDR2 FQNNGV. V lost 0 bases and J lost 2; bases outside the gene matches: 7. This CDR3 reads CASSLDQVGTGAYEQYF. CDR3 DNA sequence: TGTGCCAGCAGCTTAGATCAGGTCGGGACAGGGGCCTACGAGCAGTACTTC.

The chain joins TRBV7-9 to TRBJ1-4, with D unresolved. The CDR3 contains 13 residues. Germline CDR1 and CDR2: SEHNR and FQNEAQ (reference sequence). V lost 0 bases and J lost 8, with 7 bases in between. Written as DNA, the CDR3 is TGTGCCAGCAGCTTAGCGCCGAGAGAAAAACTGTTTTTT. Its translation is CASSLAPREKLFF.

This rearrangement joins TRBV18 to TRBJ1-1, with 11 bases matching TRBD1. This CDR3 is 15 amino acids long. J lost 7 bases, V lost 4 bases, and 8 bases had no gene match. From germline, CDR1 is KGHSH and CDR2 LQKENI. The CDR3 sequence: CASSRTGGEEDEAFF. DNA of the CDR3: TGTGCCAGCTCACGGACAGGGGGCGAGGAGGATGAAGCTTTCTTT.

V usage is TRBV30 and J usage is TRBJ2-7; 8 bases agree with TRBD2. The CDR3 is 13 amino acids. Germline V gene lookup returns CDR1 GTSNPN and CDR2 SVGIG (reference sequence). V trimming: 2 bases; J trimming: 3 bases; junction bases outside the gene matches: 3. The CDR3 loop reads CAWSQAGVYEQYF. The CDR3 DNA reads TGTGCCTGGAGTCAAGCGGGAGTCTACGAGCAGTACTTC.

The chain is built from TRBV5-1 and TRBJ1-2; 11 nucleotides agree with TRBD1. V lost 0 bases, J lost 2 bases, and 6 bases stayed unmatched. This CDR3 is 17 amino acids long. In germline, CDR1 is SGHRS, CDR2 YFSETQ. CDR3 region: CASSLGTGGYSNYGYTF. In nucleotides, the CDR3 is TGCGCCAGCAGCTTGGGGACAGGGGGCTACTCCAACTATGGCTACACCTTC.

Comments on this clone: Germline and junction disagree at one end, which may indicate a read error. The chain is built from TRBV7-9 and TRBJ2-3; D unclear. The germline V gene has CDR1 SEHNR and CDR2 FQNEAQ (reference sequence). The CDR3 is 12 residues long. CDR3 in amino acids: CASSSSRDTQYF. In DNA form, the CDR3 reads TGTGCCAGCAGCTCAAGCAGAGATACGCAGTATTTT.

This clone was observed a single time. The chain joins TRBV2 to TRBJ2-3, with 12 nucleotides matching TRBD2. Trimming cost V 5 bases and J 4 bases; bases outside gene matches: 7. The CDR3 is made up of 16 amino acids. In germline, CDR1 is SNHLY, CDR2 FYNNEI. CDR3 amino acids: CASSSQTSGSADTQYF. CDR3 nucleotides: TGTGCCAGCAGTTCCCAGACTAGCGGGAGTGCAGATACGCAGTATTTT.

This clone appeared once. The V call is TRBV28, the J call TRBJ1-4; D not resolved. The germline gives CDR1 MDHEN, CDR2 SYDVKM. The CDR3 extends over 11 amino acids. V lost 3 bases to trimming and J lost 7 bases, with 3 bases between them. CDR3 coding DNA: TGTGCCAGCAGTTTCGCTGAAAAACTGTTTTTT. Encoded protein: CASSFAEKLFF.

The chain recombines TRBV5-1 with TRBJ1-1, with 7 bases matching TRBD1. J gave up 7 bases and V 4 bases, and 10 bases lay outside the gene matches. The CDR3 consists of 14 residues. Germline lookup yields CDR1 SGHRS and CDR2 YFSETQ. The CDR3 sequence: CASSRQGQLDEAFF. DNA for the CDR3: TGCGCCAGCAGCCGTCAGGGACAGTTAGATGAAGCTTTCTTT.

The chain couples TRBV5-1 to TRBJ2-1, with 8 bases aligning to TRBD2. The CDR3 is 13 amino acids. Germline V gene lookup returns CDR1 SGHRS and CDR2 YFSETQ. Trimming at V came to 4 bases and at J to 8 bases, leaving 5 bases not matched to a gene. This CDR3 is CASSPREGYEQFF. In DNA form, the CDR3 reads TGCGCCAGCAGCCCCCGGGAGGGGTATGAGCAGTTCTTC.

The chain is built from TRBV11-3 and TRBJ2-7; 9 nucleotides agree with TRBD1. V shed 6 bases, J shed 2 bases, and the junction held 5 bases outside the gene matches. CDR1 is SGHNT, CDR2 YENEEA, per germline. The CDR3 has 14 amino acids. This CDR3 is CASRSRTGAYEQYF. In DNA form, the CDR3 reads TGTGCCAGCAGATCACGGACAGGGGCCTACGAGCAGTACTTC.

The rearrangement links TRBV7-3 to TRBJ2-2; tentative D call: TRBD2 (6 bases). Germline CDR1 and CDR2: SGHTA and FQGTGA. Trimming took 2 bases from V and 2 from J, leaving 12 bases between them. This CDR3 is 16 amino acids long. CDR3 coding DNA: TGTGCCAGCAGCTTATTTGGGACTTCCAACACCGGGGAGCTGTTTTTT. Its translation is CASSLFGTSNTGELFF.